This T cell receptor beta chain derives from a study of T cells in Graves' hyperthyroidism and ophthalmopathy. Study in general: It was at initial diagnosis, before any treatment, that peripheral blood was collected. Study-level points and caveats: Blood samples included most of the expanded thyroid clonotypes exceeding 0.001.

This clonotype was counted ten times or more. No antigen is known for it. Amplified regions were TCR beta CDR3 sequences from RNA transcripts. The TCR CDR3 first-round RT-PCR relied on the HTBI primer set. From the multiplex PCR reads, TCRdb called clonotypes with MiXCR, one entry per CDR3 protein. The sample holds about 480,000 distinct CDR3 sequences, 13% to 15% seen once. CDR1 is SGHVS, CDR2 FQNEAQ, per germline. The CDR3 runs to 17 residues. V lost 2 bases, J lost 3 bases, and 13 bases stayed unmatched. Newly diagnosed patients aged 18 to 65 had hyperthyroidism of under 2 months' duration. The specimen was blood. This receptor was taken from a woman under 30 with Graves' hyperthyroidism. This chain uses TRBV7-8 with TRBJ2-7; 7 bases fit TRBD2. CDR3 in DNA: TGTGCCAGCAGCTTAAGGGCACCGACTAGCCCACTCTACGAGCAGTACTTC. Protein: CASSLRAPTSPLYEQYF.